These 23 T cell receptor beta chains originate from one sample sequenced in a study of blood T cell repertoires in COVID-19. Assay: immunoSEQ multiplex PCR; the TCRdb copy retains only in-frame clones and omits some. The data show fewer than 400,000 clones, approximately 90% seen once. The sequenced sample consisted of PBMCs or T cells enriched from blood (not recorded which). Source of these receptors: a woman aged 18-30 years who had recovered from COVID-19.

The V and J genes are TRBV4-3 and TRBJ2-3, with D perhaps TRBD2 (5 bases). Germline lookup yields CDR1 LGHNA and CDR2 YSLEER. CDR3 length: 16 residues. Deletions cut 4 bases from V and 5 bases from J, with 19 bases between. The CDR3 region is CASSPDTVGRGDTQYF. The CDR3 DNA follows: TGCGCCAGCAGCCCCGACACAGTTGGACGGGGAGATACGCAGTATTTT.

The chain couples TRBV28 to TRBJ1-1, with 7 bases lining up with TRBD1. V shed 5 bases and J 2 bases; nucleotides not matched to a gene: 8. This CDR3 spans 15 amino acids. Germline lookup yields CDR1 MDHEN and CDR2 SYDVKM. CDR3 sequence (DNA): TGTGCCAGCAGTGTCTTGGTAGGGGGCAACACTGAAGCTTTCTTT. The encoded protein is CASSVLVGGNTEAFF.

The CDR3 bases are TGTGCCAGCAGCGTCGAGACGGGGAGAGGCGGCTACACCTTC. It yields the protein CASSVETGRGGYTF. This chain connects TRBV7-9 to TRBJ1-2; D not resolved. Germline values: CDR1 SEHNR, CDR2 FQNEAQ (reference sequence). CDR3 length: 14 residues. V was cut by 5 bases and J by 8 bases, with 18 bases left in between.

This chain uses TRBV19 with TRBJ2-1; D not resolved. There are 14 residues in the CDR3. Looked up from germline, CDR1 is LNHDA and CDR2 is SQIVND (reference sequence). Trimming stripped 5 bases from V and 6 bases from J, with 14 bases between. CDR3 DNA sequence: TGTGCCAGTAGTGCCCCTCCTACCGGCAATGAGCAGTTCTTC. It yields the protein CASSAPPTGNEQFF.

The chain uses TRBV6-2 or TRBV6-3 and TRBJ1-5; D might be TRBD1 (6 bases). The V and J ends lost 5 bases and 0 bases respectively, with 20 bases between them. The CDR3 contains 18 residues. CDR1 is MNHEY, CDR2 SVGEGT, per germline. CDR3 sequence reads: CASSQSRDIAHSNQPQHF. The DNA of the CDR3 is TGTGCCAGCAGTCAGAGCCGGGACATCGCACATAGCAATCAGCCCCAGCATTTT.

The chain has TRBV19 and TRBJ2-3; 7 bases match TRBD2. Trimming removed 8 bases from V and 6 bases from J; junction bases left unmatched: 11. This CDR3 has 14 residues. Germline-derived CDR1 and CDR2 are LNHDA and SQIVND (reference sequence). This CDR3 is CASRKLATVDTQYF. CDR3 coding DNA: TGTGCCAGTCGGAAACTAGCGACAGTGGATACGCAGTATTTT.

V is TRBV5-5 and J is TRBJ2-2; TRBD1 might be the D (7 bases). Trimming removed 6 bases at V and 3 bases at J, with 15 bases between. In germline, CDR1 is SGHKS, CDR2 YYEKEE (reference sequence). The CDR3 spans 15 residues. CDR3 sequence (DNA): TGTGCCAGCAACCCCCTCAGGGGGGACACCGGGGAGCTGTTTTTT. It is translated as CASNPLRGDTGELFF.

The chain carries TRBV19 and TRBJ2-5; 7 bases are shared with TRBD1. Germline V gene sequence: CDR1 LNHDA, CDR2 SQIVND (reference sequence). The V and J ends lost 8 bases and 1 base, in that order; junction bases with no gene match: 4. The CDR3 has 13 residues. CDR3 residues: CASATGVQETQYF. The CDR3 nucleotides read TGTGCCAGTGCTACAGGGGTCCAAGAGACCCAGTACTTC.

The V and J genes are TRBV5-6 and TRBJ1-1, with D unclear. This CDR3 has 11 residues. The germline V gene encodes CDR1 SGHDT and CDR2 YYEEEE. V was trimmed by 0 bases and J by 10 bases, leaving 7 bases between them. The CDR3: CASSLGAGAFF. The CDR3 nucleotides read TGTGCCAGCAGCTTGGGGGCGGGAGCTTTCTTT. The full variable domain, completed using reference TRBV5-6 and TRBJ1-1, is DAGVTQSPTHLIKTRGQQVTLRCSPKSGHDTVSWYQQALGQGPQFIFQYYEEEERQRGNFPDRFSGHQFPNYSSELNVNALLLGDSALYLCASSLGAGAFFGQGTRLTVV.

In the case of this clone: One end of the junction fails to match germline, which may point to a read error. J is TRBJ1-2 and V is TRBV4-2; maybe TRBD1 (5 bases). CDR3 length: 17 residues. Per the germline V gene, CDR1 is LGHNA and CDR2 is YNFKEQ. The CDR3 loop is CASSQEERGGRDYGYTF. In DNA form, the CDR3 reads TGTGCCAGCAGCCAAGAAGAACGGGGAGGGAGGGACTATGGCTACACCTTT.

The chain carries TRBV2 and TRBJ1-2; no clear D. This CDR3 is 13 amino acids long. Between the trimmed V and J ends, which lost 6 bases and 8 bases, there was a span of 16 bases. From germline, CDR1 is SNHLY and CDR2 FYNNEI. The CDR3 coding sequence is TGTGCCAGCAGAGGAGGATCGGTGGGAGGCTACACCTTC. This encodes CASRGGSVGGYTF.

This clone was observed a handful of times. The chain has TRBV4-1 and TRBJ2-7; a weak D match, TRBD1 (5 bases). This CDR3 is 15 amino acids long. The V gene lost 4 bases and the J gene lost 0 bases, with 13 bases spanning the gap. Per the germline V gene, CDR1 is MGHRA and CDR2 is YSYEKL. The CDR3 sequence: CASSPDTRVSYEQYF. CDR3 DNA sequence: TGCGCCAGCAGCCCTGATACCAGGGTCTCCTACGAGCAGTACTTC.

The V call is TRBV7-6, the J call TRBJ1-4; no clear D gene. The CDR3 spans 15 residues. Trimming took 2 bases from V and 8 from J, leaving 15 bases between them. Germline CDR1 SGHVS, CDR2 FNYEAQ. The chain's CDR3 is CASSLTRGLEEKLFF. In nucleotides, the CDR3 is TGTGCCAGCAGCTTAACGAGAGGGTTGGAAGAAAAACTGTTTTTT.

The V and J genes are TRBV7-2 and TRBJ2-7, with D possibly being TRBD1 (5 bases). The CDR3 is 15 amino acids. The germline V gene has CDR1 SGHTA and CDR2 FQGNSA. V lost 8 bases, J lost 0 bases, and 17 bases lay in between. CDR3 sequence (DNA): TGTGCCAGCCGCAGAACCACAGGTAGCTCCTACGAGCAGTACTTC. Its translation is CASRRTTGSSYEQYF.

The chain joins TRBV7-2 to TRBJ2-1, with D possibly being TRBD2 (6 bases). The CDR3 has 14 residues. V shed 1 base and J shed 9 bases, with 13 bases lying between them. Germline assignment: CDR1 SGHTA and CDR2 FQGNSA. The CDR3 loop reads CASSLDGPSVEQFF. The CDR3 DNA is TGTGCCAGCAGCTTAGACGGGCCTAGCGTTGAGCAGTTCTTC.

This chain uses TRBV25-1 with TRBJ1-4; D is perhaps TRBD1 (5 bases). Germline V gives CDR1 MGHDK, CDR2 SYGVNS. V dropped 7 bases and J dropped 7 bases, with 13 bases sitting between them. The CDR3 extends over 13 amino acids. Here the CDR3 DNA reads TGTGCCAGCATTAGGGGCGTGGGTGAAAAACTGTTTTTT. It specifies CASIRGVGEKLFF.

The chain uses TRBV27 and TRBJ2-5; 12 positions agree with TRBD1. The V segment lost 4 bases and the J segment 5 bases; nucleotides outside the gene matches: 5. The CDR3 is 15 residues long. Germline CDR1 MNHEY, CDR2 SMNVEV (reference sequence). In DNA form, the CDR3 reads TGTGCCAGCAGTTGGGGACAGGGGGCAGGGGAGACCCAGTACTTC. This encodes CASSWGQGAGETQYF.

J is TRBJ2-3 and V is TRBV30, with a weak D call TRBD1 (6 bases). This CDR3 is built from 14 residues. Germline values: CDR1 GTSNPN, CDR2 SVGIG (reference sequence). The V and J ends lost 2 bases and 9 bases respectively, with 18 bases between them. CDR3 region: CAWSQNARTVTQYF. Written as DNA, the CDR3 is TGTGCCTGGAGTCAAAACGCCCGGACAGTCACGCAGTATTTT.

This rearrangement joins TRBV28 to TRBJ1-2; D not certain. The germline CDR1 and CDR2 sequences are MDHEN and SYDVKM. The ends were cut back, 9 bases at V and 5 bases at J, with 13 bases in the middle. This CDR3 has 12 residues. Written as DNA, the CDR3 is TGTGCCAGTGAACGGGAGGATTATGGCTACACCTTC. Protein sequence: CASEREDYGYTF.

The chain couples TRBV19 to TRBJ2-2; 9 bases match TRBD2. From germline, CDR1 is LNHDA and CDR2 SQIVND (reference sequence). The CDR3 extends over 16 amino acids. The V and J ends lost 6 bases and 3 bases, in that order; junction bases with no gene match: 8. The CDR3 spells CASRVSGGTYTGELFF. In DNA form, the CDR3 reads TGTGCCAGTAGAGTGAGCGGGGGGACGTACACCGGGGAGCTGTTTTTT. Together with reference TRBV19 and TRBJ2-2, the CDR3 gives the full variable domain: DGGITQSPKYLFRKEGQNVTLSCEQNLNHDAMYWYRQDPGQGLRLIYYSQIVNDFQKGDIAEGYSVSREKKESFPLTVTSAQKNPTAFYLCASRVSGGTYTGELFFGEGSRLTVL.

The V gene is TRBV28, the J gene TRBJ1-2, with TRBD1 identical over 9 bases. V gave up 4 bases and J gave up 0 bases; unmatched junction bases: 6. Germline V lookup: CDR1 MDHEN, CDR2 SYDVKM. The CDR3 spans 16 residues. The CDR3 reads CASSSWTGVTNYGYTF. The CDR3, as DNA: TGTGCCAGCAGTTCATGGACAGGGGTTACTAACTATGGCTACACCTTC.

The chain joins TRBV27 to TRBJ1-4; D is unclear. Germline assignment: CDR1 MNHEY and CDR2 SMNVEV (reference sequence). Between the trimmed V and J ends, which lost 0 bases and 4 bases, there was a span of 3 bases. The CDR3 extends over 13 amino acids. The CDR3 spells CASSLSYNEKLFF. Here the CDR3 DNA reads TGTGCCAGCAGTTTATCGTATAATGAAAAACTGTTTTTT.

CDR3 loop: CASSLVPDFRGQGEETQYF. The CDR3 region has the DNA TGTGCCAGCAGCTTAGTTCCCGACTTCAGGGGACAGGGAGAAGAGACCCAGTACTTC. The rearrangement links TRBV7-2 to TRBJ2-5; 9 nucleotides match TRBD1. This CDR3 has 19 residues. Unmatched junction bases numbered 15, after V lost 1 base and J lost 3 bases. Germline CDR1 reads SGHTA; CDR2 reads FQGNSA.